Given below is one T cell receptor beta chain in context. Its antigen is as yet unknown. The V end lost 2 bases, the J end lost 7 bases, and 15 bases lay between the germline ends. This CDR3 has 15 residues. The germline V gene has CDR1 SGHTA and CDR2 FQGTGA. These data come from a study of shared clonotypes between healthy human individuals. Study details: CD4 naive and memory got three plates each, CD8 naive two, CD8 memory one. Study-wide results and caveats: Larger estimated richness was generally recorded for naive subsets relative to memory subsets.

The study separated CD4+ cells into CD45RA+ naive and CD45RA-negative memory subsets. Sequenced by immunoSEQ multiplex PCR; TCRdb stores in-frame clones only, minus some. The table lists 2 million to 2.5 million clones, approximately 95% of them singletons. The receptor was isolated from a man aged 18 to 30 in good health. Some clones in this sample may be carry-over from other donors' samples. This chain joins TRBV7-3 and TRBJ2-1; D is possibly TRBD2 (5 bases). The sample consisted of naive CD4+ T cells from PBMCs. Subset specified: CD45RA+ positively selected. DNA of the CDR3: TGTGCCAGCAGCTTAGGCATTTCGGGGAGAAATGAGCAGTTCTTC. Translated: CASSLGISGRNEQFF.